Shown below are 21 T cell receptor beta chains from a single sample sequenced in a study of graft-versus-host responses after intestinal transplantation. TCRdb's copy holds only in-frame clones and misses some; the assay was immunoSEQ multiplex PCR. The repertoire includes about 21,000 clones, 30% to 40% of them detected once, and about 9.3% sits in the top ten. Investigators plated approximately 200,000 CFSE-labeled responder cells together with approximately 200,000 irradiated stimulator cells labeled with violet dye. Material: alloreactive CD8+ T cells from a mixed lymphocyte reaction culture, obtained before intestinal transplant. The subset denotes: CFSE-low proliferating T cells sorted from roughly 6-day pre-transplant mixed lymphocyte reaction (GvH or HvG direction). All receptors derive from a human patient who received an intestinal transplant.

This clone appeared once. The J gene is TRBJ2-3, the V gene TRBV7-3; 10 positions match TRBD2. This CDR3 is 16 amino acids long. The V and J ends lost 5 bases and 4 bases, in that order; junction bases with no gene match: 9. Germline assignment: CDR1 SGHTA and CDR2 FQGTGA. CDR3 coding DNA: TGTGCCAGCAGCCCGCTAAGCGGGAGGGGCGCAGATACGCAGTATTTT. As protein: CASSPLSGRGADTQYF.

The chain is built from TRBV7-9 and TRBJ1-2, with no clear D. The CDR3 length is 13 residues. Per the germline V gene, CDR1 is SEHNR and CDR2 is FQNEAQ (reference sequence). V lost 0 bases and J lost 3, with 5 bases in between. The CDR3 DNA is TGTGCCAGCAGCTTAGCAGGCCACTATGGCTACACCTTC. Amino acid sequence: CASSLAGHYGYTF.

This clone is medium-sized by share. The CDR3 loop is CASSLTGPYSNQPQHF. The DNA of the CDR3 is TGTGCCAGCAGTTTAACCGGTCCTTATAGCAATCAGCCCCAGCATTTT. The chain is built from TRBV27 and TRBJ1-5; no clear D gene. Germline CDR1 MNHEY, CDR2 SMNVEV (reference sequence). V lost 2 bases, J lost 0 bases, and 11 bases lay in between. The CDR3 covers 16 residues.

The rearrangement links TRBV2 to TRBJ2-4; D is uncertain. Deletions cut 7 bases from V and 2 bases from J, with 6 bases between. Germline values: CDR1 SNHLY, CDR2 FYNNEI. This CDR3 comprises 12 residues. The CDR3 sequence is CASIGTKNIQYF. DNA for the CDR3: TGTGCCAGCATAGGAACCAAAAACATTCAGTACTTC.

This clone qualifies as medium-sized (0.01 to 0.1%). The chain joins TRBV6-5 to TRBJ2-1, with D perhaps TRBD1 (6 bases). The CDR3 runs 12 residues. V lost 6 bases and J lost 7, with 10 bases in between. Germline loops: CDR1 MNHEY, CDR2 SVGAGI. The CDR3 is CASSQTGNEQFF. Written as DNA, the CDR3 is TGTGCCAGCAGCCAGACAGGTAATGAGCAGTTCTTC.

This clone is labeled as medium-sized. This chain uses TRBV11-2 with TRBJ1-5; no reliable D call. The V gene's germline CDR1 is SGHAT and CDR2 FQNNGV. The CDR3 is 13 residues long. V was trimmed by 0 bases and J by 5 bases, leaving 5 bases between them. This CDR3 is CASSLEADQPQHF. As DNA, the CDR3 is TGTGCCAGCAGCTTAGAGGCCGATCAGCCCCAGCATTTT.

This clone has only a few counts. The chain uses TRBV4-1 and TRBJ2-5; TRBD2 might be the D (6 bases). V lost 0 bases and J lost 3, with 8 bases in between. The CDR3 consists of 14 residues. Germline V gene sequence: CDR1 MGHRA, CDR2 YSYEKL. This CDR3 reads CASSQELAEETQYF. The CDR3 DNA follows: TGCGCCAGCAGCCAAGAACTAGCCGAAGAGACCCAGTACTTC.

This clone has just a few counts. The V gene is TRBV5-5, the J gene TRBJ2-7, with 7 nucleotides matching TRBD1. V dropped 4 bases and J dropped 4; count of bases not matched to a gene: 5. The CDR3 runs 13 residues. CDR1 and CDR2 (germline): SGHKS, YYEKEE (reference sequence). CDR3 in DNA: TGTGCCAGCAGCGGATACAGGGGATACGAGCAGTACTTC. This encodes CASSGYRGYEQYF.

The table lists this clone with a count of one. This chain's CDR3 is CASSLFGGGSDTQYF. The CDR3 DNA is TGTGCCAGCAGCTTATTCGGGGGGGGCTCAGATACGCAGTATTTT. V gene TRBV7-6 combines with J gene TRBJ2-3; 8 bases line up with TRBD2. Germline loops: CDR1 SGHVS, CDR2 FNYEAQ. Unmatched junction bases numbered 5, after V lost 2 bases and J lost 4 bases. This CDR3 has 15 residues.

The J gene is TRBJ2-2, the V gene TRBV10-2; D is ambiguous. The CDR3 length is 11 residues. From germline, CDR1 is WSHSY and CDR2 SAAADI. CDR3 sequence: CGSTDTGELFF. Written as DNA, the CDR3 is TGCGGCTCTACCGACACCGGGGAGCTGTTTTTT.

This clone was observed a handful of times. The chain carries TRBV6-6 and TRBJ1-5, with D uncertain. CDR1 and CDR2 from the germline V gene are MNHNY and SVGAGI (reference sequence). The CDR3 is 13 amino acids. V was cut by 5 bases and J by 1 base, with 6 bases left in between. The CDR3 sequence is CASSPWSNQPQHF. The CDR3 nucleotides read TGTGCCAGCAGTCCCTGGAGCAATCAGCCCCAGCATTTT.

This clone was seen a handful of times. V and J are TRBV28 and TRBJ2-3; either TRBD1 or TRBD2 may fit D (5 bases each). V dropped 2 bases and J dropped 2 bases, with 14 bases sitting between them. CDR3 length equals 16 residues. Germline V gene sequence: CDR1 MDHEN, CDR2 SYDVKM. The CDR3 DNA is TGTGCCAGCAGTTTAATGGGATGGGGGAACACAGATACGCAGTATTTT. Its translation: CASSLMGWGNTDTQYF.

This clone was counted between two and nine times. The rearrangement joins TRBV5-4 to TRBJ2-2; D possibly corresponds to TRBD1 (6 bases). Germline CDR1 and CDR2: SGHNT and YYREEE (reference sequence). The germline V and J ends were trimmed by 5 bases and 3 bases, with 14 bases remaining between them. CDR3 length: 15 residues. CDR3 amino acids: CASSPDEGDTGELFF. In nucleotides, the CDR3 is TGTGCCAGCAGTCCCGACGAGGGGGACACCGGGGAGCTGTTTTTT.

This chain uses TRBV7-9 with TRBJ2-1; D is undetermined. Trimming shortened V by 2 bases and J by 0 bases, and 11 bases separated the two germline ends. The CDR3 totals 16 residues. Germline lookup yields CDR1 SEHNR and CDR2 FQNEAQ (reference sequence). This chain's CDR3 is CASSLIMAISYNEQFF. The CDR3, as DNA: TGTGCCAGCAGCTTAATTATGGCTATCTCCTACAATGAGCAGTTCTTC.

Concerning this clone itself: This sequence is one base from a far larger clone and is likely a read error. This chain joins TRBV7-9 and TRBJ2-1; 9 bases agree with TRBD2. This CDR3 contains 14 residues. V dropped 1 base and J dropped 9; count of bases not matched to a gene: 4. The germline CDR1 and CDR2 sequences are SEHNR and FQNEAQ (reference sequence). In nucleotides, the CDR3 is TGTGCCAGCAGCTTAGGAGCGGGGGGCGGTGAGCAGTTCTTC. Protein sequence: CASSLGAGGGEQFF.

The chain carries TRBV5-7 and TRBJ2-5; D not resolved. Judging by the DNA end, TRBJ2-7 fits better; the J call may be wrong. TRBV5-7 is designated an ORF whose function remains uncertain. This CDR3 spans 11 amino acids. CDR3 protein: CASSLDYEQYF. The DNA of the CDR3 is TGTGCCAGCAGCTTGGACTACGAGCAGTACTTC.

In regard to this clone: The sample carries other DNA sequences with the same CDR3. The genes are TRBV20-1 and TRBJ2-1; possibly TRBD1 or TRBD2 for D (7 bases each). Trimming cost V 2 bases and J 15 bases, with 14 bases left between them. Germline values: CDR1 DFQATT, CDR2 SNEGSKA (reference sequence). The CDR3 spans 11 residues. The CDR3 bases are TGCAGTGCTAGACTAGCAGGGGGGGCGTTCTTC. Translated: CSARLAGGAFF.

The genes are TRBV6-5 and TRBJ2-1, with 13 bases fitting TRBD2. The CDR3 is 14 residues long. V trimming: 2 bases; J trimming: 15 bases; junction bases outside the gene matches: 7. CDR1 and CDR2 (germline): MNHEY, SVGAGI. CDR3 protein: CASSYRLAGGIWFF. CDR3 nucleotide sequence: TGTGCCAGCAGTTACAGACTAGCGGGGGGAATTTGGTTCTTC.

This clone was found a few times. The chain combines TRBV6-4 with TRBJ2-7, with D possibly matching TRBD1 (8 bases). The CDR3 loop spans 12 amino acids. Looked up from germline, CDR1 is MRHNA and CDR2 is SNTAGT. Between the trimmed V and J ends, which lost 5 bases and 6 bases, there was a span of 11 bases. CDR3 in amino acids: CASSTGGVEQYF. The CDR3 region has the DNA TGTGCCAGCAGTACAGGGGGGGTCGAGCAGTACTTC.

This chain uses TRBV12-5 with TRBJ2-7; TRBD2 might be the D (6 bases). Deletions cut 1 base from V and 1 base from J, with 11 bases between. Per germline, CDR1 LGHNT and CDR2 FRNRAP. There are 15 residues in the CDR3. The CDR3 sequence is CASGLGSGRSYEQYF. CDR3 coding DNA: TGTGCTAGTGGTTTGGGTTCAGGGAGGTCCTACGAGCAGTACTTC.

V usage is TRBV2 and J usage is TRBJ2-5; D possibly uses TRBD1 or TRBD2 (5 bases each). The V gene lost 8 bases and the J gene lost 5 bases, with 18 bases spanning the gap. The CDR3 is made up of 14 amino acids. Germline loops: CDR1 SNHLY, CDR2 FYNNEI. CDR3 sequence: CASELGVGRETQYF. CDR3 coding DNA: TGTGCCAGCGAGTTGGGGGTGGGCAGGGAGACCCAGTACTTC.